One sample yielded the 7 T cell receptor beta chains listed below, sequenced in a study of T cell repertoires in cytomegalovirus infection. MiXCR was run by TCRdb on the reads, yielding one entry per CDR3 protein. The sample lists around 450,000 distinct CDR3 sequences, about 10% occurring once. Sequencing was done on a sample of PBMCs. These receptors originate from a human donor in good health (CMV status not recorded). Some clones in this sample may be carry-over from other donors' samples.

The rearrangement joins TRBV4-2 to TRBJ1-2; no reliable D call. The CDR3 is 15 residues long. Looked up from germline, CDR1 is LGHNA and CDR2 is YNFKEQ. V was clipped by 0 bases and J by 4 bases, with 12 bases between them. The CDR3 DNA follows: TGTGCCAGCAGCCAAGATGGGAGCAGAGTCTATGGCTACACCTTC. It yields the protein CASSQDGSRVYGYTF.

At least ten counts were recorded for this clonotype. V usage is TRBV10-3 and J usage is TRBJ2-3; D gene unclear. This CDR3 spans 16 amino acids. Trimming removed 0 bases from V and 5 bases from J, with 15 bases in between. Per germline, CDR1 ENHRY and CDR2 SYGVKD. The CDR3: CAISESELVGGDTQYF. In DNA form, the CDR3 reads TGTGCCATCAGTGAGTCGGAACTGGTTGGCGGAGATACGCAGTATTTT.

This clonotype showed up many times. CDR3 bases: TGCAGTGCTAGAGAAGACAGGGTAGAGACCCAGTACTTC. It yields the protein CSAREDRVETQYF. This chain joins TRBV20-1 and TRBJ2-5, with TRBD1 identical over 7 bases. The CDR3 runs 13 residues. Germline values: CDR1 DFQATT, CDR2 SNEGSKA (reference sequence). J was trimmed by 4 bases and V by 0 bases; bases with no gene match: 2.

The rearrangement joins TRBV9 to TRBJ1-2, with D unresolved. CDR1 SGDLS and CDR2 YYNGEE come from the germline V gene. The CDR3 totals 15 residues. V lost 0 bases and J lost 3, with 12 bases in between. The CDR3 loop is CASSVAMGGDYGYTF. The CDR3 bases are TGTGCCAGCAGCGTAGCTATGGGTGGTGACTATGGCTACACCTTC. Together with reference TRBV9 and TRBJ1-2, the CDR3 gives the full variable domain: DSGVTQTPKHLITATGQRVTLRCSPRSGDLSVYWYQQSLDQGLQFLIQYYNGEERAKGNILERFSAQQFPDLHSELNLSSLELGDSALYFCASSVAMGGDYGYTFGSGTRLTVV.

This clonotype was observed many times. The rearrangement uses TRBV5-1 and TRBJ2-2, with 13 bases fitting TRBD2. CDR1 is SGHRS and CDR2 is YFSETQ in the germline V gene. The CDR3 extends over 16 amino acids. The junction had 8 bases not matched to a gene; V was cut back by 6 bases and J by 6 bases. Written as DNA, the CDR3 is TGCGCCAGCACTCCACCGACTAGCGGGAGGTCCGGGGAGCTGTTTTTT. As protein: CASTPPTSGRSGELFF. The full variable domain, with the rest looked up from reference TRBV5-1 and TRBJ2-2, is KAGVTQTPRYLIKTRGQQVTLSCSPISGHRSVSWYQQTPGQGLQFLFEYFSETQRNKGNFPGRFSGRQFSNSRSEMNVSTLELGDSALYLCASTPPTSGRSGELFFGEGSRLTVL.

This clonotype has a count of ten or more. The CDR3 spells CASSLLVTMGDTQYF. The CDR3 nucleotides are TGTGCCAGCAGTTTACTAGTGACTATGGGAGATACGCAGTATTTT. V gene TRBV12-3 or TRBV12-4 combines with J gene TRBJ2-3; tentative D call: TRBD2 (5 bases). CDR3 length equals 15 residues. Trimming pared 2 bases from V and 5 bases from J, leaving 14 bases between.

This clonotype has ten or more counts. CDR3 loop: CASSQVGLAGPREQFF. The DNA for the CDR3 is TGCGCCAGCAGCCAAGTTGGACTAGCGGGGCCTCGTGAGCAGTTCTTC. The chain joins TRBV4-1 to TRBJ2-1; TRBD2 aligns across 12 bases. This CDR3 has 16 residues. The germline V gene has CDR1 MGHRA and CDR2 YSYEKL. V was pared by 1 base and J by 9 bases, with 7 bases of the junction left unmatched.